This T cell receptor beta chain was recovered during a study of CD8+CD57+ T cells in acquired aplastic anemia. About the research overall: Around 3.5 ug was the average amount of DNA from sorted CD4+ and CD8+ cells.

The template used for profiling TCR beta VDJ and CDR3 was genomic DNA. TCRdb called the reads again in MiXCR, with one record for every CDR3 protein. The sample yields about 160,000 distinct CDR3 sequences, roughly 47% seen once. V trimming: 5 bases; J trimming: 7 bases; junction bases outside the gene matches: 6. This CDR3 comprises 13 residues. Germline V lookup: CDR1 SEHNR, CDR2 FQNEAQ (reference sequence). The specimen sequenced was sorted CD4+, CD8+, or CD8+CD57+ T cells (not recorded which) from PBMCs. This receptor was obtained from a human donor in good health. The chain joins TRBV7-9 to TRBJ1-2; 8 bases fit TRBD1. CDR3 protein: CASSIRTGLGYTF. The DNA for the CDR3 is TGTGCCAGCAGCATAAGGACAGGGCTTGGCTACACCTTC.